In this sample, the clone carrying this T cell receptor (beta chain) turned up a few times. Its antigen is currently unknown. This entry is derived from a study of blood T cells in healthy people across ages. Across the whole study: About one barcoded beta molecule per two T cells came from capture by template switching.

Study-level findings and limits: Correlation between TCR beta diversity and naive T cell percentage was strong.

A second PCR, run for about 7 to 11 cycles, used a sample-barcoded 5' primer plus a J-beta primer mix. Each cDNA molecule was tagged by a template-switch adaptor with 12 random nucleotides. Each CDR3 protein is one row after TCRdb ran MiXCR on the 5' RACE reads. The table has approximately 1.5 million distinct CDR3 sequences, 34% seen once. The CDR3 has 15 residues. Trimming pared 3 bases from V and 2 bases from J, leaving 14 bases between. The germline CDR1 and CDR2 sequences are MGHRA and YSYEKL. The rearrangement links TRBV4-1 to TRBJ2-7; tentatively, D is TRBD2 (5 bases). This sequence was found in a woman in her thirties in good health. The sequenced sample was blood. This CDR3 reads CASSQGVGSPYEQYF. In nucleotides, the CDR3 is TGCGCCAGCAGCCAGGGAGTGGGAAGCCCCTACGAGCAGTACTTC.